This T cell receptor (beta chain) was retrieved from a study of T cell responses to AZD1222 COVID-19 vaccine. Whole-study results and caveats: Donor demographics were predominantly white British with a female majority; clonal diversity may be underestimated. The peak T cell response came first, and repertoires were sampled only after it. Nearly half of spike-specific TCRs reportedly go after variant regions that carry no mutations.

The table came from immunoSEQ multiplex PCR; TCRdb's copy has only in-frame clones and leaves some out. The sample holds 80,000 to 130,000 clones; roughly nine tenths are singletons and the top ten take around 17%. A word on this clone: Its antigen remains unknown.

The clonotype comes from an adult in good health. The source material was peripheral blood, sampled on day 0 of AZD1222 vaccination.

CDR3 bases: TGCGCCAGCAGCCGAGATGCCGGACAGGGCGGGTTCACTGAAGCTTTCTTT. Its translation: CASSRDAGQGGFTEAFF. The genes are TRBV5-1 and TRBJ1-1; TRBD1 matches 8 bases. J gave up 4 bases and V 4 bases, and 15 bases lay outside the gene matches. Germline CDR1 is SGHRS and CDR2 is YFSETQ. The CDR3 is 17 residues long.